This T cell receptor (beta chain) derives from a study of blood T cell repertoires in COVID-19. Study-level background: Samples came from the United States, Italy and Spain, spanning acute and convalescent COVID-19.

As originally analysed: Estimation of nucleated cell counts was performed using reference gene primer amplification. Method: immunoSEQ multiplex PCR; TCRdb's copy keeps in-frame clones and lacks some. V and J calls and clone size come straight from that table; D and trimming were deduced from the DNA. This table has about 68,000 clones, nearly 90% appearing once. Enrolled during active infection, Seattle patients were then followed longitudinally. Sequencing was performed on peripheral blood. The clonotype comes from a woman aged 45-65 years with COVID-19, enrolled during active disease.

As DNA, the CDR3 is TGTGCCAGCAGCCTCTCTAAGTCTTACGAGCAGTACTTC. This gives the protein CASSLSKSYEQYF. This chain joins TRBV11-1 and TRBJ2-7; no reliable D call. The length of the CDR3 is 13 residues. The germline CDR1 and CDR2 sequences are SGHAT and FQDESV (reference sequence). Trimming stripped 5 bases from V and 4 bases from J, with 12 bases between.